One sample yielded the 2 T cell receptor beta chains listed below, sequenced in a study of Graves' ophthalmopathy and Graves' hyperthyroidism. TCR beta CDR3 regions were amplified from RNA transcripts. HTBI primers were employed in first-round RT-PCR, then a second-round multiplex PCR followed. TCRdb processed the multiplex PCR reads anew with MiXCR; each CDR3 protein has one entry. The data contain around 1.1 million distinct CDR3 sequences, 36% of them singletons. What was sequenced was peripheral blood or thyroid tissue (not recorded which). These receptors were collected from an adult man with Graves' hyperthyroidism.

This chain uses TRBV20-1 with TRBJ1-2, with unresolved D. Trimming shortened V by 6 bases and J by 2 bases, and 16 bases separated the two germline ends. CDR3 length: 14 residues. CDR1 is DFQATT and CDR2 is SNEGSKA in the germline V gene (reference sequence). The CDR3 is CSASTQVGNYGYTF. The CDR3 DNA reads TGCAGTGCCAGCACCCAAGTGGGGAACTATGGCTACACCTTC.

There are many counts of this clonotype. The chain links TRBV29-1 to TRBJ2-7; 14 bases match TRBD2. V lost 6 bases and J lost 1; bases outside the gene matches: 5. The germline V gene has CDR1 SQVTM and CDR2 ANQGSEA. This CDR3 has 15 amino acids. In DNA, the CDR3 is TGCAGCGTCCCAGGGACTAGCGGGAGATCCTACGAGCAGTACTTC. Translated: CSVPGTSGRSYEQYF.